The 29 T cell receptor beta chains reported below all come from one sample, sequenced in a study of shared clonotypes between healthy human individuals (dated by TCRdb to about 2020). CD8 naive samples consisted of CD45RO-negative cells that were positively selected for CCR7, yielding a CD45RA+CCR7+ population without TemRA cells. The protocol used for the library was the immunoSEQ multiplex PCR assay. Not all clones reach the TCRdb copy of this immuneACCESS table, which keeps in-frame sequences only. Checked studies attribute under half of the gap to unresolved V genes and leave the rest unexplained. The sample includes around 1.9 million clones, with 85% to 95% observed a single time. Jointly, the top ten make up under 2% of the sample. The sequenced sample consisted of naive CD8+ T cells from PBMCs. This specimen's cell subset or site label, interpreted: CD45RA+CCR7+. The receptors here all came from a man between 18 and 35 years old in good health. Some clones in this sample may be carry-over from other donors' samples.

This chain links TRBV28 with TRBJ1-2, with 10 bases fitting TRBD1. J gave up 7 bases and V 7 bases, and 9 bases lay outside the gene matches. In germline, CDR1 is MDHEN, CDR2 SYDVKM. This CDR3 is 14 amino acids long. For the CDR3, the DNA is TGTGCCAGCACCGCCCGGGACAGGGGCGCTGGCTACACCTTC. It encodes CASTARDRGAGYTF.

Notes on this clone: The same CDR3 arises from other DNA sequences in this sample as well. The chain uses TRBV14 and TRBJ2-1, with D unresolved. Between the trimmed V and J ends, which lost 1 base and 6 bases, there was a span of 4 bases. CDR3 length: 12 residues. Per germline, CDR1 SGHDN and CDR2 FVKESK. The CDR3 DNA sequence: TGTGCCAGCAGCCAAGTCCGCAATGAGCAGTTCTTC. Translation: CASSQVRNEQFF.

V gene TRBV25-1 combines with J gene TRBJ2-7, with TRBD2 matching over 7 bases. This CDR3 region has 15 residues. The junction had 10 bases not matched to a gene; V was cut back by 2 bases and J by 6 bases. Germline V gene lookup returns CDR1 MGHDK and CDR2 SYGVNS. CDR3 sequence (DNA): TGTGCCAGCAGTGAAGATGGGCGGGGGACGCTCGAGCAGTACTTC. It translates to CASSEDGRGTLEQYF.

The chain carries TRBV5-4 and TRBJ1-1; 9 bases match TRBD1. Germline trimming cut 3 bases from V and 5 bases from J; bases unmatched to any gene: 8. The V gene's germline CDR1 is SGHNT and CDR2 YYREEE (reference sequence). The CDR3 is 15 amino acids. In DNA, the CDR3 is TGTGCCAGCAGCTCCCTGACAGGGGGAGAAACTGAAGCTTTCTTT. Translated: CASSSLTGGETEAFF.

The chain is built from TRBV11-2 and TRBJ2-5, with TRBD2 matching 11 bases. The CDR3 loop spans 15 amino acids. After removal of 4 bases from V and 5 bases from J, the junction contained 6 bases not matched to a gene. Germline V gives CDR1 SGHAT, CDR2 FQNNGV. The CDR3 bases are TGTGCCAGCAGCTATAGCGGGAGGGCCGGGGAGACCCAGTACTTC. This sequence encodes CASSYSGRAGETQYF.

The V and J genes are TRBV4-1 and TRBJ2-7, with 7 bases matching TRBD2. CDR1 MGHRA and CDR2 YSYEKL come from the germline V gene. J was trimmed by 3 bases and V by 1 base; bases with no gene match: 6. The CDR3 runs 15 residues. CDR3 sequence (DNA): TGCGCCAGCAGCCAAGGATTTGGGGGGGGCTACGAGCAGTACTTC. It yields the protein CASSQGFGGGYEQYF.

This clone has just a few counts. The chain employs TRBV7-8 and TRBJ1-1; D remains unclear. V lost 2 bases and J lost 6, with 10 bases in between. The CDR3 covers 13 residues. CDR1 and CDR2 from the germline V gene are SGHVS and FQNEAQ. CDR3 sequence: CASSLPGFAEAFF. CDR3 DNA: TGTGCCAGCAGCTTACCGGGGTTCGCTGAAGCTTTCTTT.

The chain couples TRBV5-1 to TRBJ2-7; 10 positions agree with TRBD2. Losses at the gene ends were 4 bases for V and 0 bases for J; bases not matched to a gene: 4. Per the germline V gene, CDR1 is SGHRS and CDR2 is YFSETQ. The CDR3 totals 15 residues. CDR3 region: CASSVTSGFSYEQYF. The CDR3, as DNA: TGCGCCAGCAGCGTGACTAGCGGGTTCTCCTACGAGCAGTACTTC.

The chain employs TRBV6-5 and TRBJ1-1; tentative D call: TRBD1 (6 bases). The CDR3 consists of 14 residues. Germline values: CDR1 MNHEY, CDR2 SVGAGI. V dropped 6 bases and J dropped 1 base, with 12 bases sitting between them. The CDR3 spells CASSPDRRNTEAFF. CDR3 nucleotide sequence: TGTGCCAGCAGCCCCGACAGGAGGAACACTGAAGCTTTCTTT.

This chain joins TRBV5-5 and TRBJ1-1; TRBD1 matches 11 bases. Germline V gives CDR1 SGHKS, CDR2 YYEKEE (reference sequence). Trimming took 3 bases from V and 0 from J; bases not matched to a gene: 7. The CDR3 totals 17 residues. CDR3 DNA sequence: TGTGCCAGCAGCTGGGGACAGGGGGTCGGGTTGAACACTGAAGCTTTCTTT. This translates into CASSWGQGVGLNTEAFF.

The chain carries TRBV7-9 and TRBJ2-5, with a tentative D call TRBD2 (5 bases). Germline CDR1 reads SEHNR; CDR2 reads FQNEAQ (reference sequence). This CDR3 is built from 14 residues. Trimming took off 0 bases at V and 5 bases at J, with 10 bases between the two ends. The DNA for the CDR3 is TGTGCCAGCAGCTTAGCGGGAGTTAGGGAGACCCAGTACTTC. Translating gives CASSLAGVRETQYF.

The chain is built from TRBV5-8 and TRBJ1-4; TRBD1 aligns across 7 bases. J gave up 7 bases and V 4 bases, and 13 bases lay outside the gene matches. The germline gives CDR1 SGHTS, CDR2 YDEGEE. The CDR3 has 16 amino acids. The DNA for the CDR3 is TGTGCCAGCAGCACCGAGATCCGGGACAGTCGTGAAAAACTGTTTTTT. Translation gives CASSTEIRDSREKLFF.

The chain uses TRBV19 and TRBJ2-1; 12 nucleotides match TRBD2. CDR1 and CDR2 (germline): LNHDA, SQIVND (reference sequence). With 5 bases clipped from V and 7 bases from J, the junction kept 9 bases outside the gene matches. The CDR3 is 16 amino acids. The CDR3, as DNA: TGTGCCAGTAGTTCCCTAGCGGGAGGGCCATTTAATGAGCAGTTCTTC. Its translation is CASSSLAGGPFNEQFF. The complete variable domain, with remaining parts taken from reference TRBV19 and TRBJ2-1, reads DGGITQSPKYLFRKEGQNVTLSCEQNLNHDAMYWYRQDPGQGLRLIYYSQIVNDFQKGDIAEGYSVSREKKESFPLTVTSAQKNPTAFYLCASSSLAGGPFNEQFFGPGTRLTVL.

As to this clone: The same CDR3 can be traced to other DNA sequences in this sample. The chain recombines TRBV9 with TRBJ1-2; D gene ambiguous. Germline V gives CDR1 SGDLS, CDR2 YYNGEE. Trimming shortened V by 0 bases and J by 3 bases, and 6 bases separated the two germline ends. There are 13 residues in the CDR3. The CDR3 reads CASSVGQHYGYTF. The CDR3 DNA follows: TGTGCCAGCAGCGTAGGGCAGCACTATGGCTACACCTTC.

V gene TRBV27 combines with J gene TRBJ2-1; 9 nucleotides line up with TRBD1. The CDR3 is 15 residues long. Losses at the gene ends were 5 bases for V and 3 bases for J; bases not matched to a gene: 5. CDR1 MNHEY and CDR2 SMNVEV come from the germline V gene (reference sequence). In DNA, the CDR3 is TGTGCCAGCAGTCAACAGGGGGCTGGCTACAATGAGCAGTTCTTC. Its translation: CASSQQGAGYNEQFF.

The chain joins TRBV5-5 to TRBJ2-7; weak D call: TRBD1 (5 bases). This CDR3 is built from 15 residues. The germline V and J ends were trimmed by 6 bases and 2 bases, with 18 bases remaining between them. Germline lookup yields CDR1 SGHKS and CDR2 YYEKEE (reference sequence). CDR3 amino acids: CASKPGLDRTYEQYF. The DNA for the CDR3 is TGTGCCAGCAAGCCAGGGCTAGATCGTACCTACGAGCAGTACTTC.

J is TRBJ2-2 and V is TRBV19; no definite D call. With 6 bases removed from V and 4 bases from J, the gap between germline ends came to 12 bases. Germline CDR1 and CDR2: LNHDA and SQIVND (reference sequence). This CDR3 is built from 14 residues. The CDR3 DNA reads TGTGCCAGTAGATTTGCCGAGTTCACCGGGGAGCTGTTTTTT. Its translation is CASRFAEFTGELFF.

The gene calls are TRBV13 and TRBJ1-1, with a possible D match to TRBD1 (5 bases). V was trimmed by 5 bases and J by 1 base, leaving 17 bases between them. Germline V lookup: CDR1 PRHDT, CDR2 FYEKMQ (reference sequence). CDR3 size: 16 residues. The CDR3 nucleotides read TGTGCCAGCAGCCCCCCAACGGGGACGGGGAACACTGAAGCTTTCTTT. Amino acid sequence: CASSPPTGTGNTEAFF.

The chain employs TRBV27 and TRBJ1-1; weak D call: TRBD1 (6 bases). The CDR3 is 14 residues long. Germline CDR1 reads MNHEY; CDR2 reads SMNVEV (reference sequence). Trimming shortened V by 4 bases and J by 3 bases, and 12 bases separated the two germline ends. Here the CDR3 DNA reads TGTGCCAGCAGTTCCACATACAGGGACACTGAAGCTTTCTTT. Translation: CASSSTYRDTEAFF.

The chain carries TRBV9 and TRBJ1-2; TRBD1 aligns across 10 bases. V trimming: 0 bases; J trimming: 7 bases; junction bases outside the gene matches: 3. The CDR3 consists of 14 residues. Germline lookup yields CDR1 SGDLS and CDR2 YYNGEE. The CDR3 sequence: CASSVGDRGVGYTF. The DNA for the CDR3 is TGTGCCAGCAGCGTAGGGGACAGGGGCGTTGGCTACACCTTC.

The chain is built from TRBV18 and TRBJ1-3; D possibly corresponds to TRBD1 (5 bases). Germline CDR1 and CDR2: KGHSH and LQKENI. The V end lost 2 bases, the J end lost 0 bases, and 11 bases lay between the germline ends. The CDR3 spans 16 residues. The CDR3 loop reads CASSPIRQSSGNTIYF. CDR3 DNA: TGTGCCAGCTCACCAATAAGACAGAGCTCTGGAAACACCATATATTTT.

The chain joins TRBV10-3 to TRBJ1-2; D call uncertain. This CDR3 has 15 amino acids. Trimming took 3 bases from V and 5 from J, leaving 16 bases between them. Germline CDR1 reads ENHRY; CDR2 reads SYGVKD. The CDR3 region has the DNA TGTGCCATCAGTGACCCTATGGAGACTAGGTATGGCTACACCTTC. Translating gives CAISDPMETRYGYTF.

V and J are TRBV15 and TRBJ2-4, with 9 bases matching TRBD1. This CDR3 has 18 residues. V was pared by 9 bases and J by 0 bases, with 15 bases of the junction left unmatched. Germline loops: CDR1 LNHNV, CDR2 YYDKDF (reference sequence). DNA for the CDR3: TGTGCCACTAAAGGGGGGGACAGGGCCTATTTAGCCAAAAACATTCAGTACTTC. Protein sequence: CATKGGDRAYLAKNIQYF.

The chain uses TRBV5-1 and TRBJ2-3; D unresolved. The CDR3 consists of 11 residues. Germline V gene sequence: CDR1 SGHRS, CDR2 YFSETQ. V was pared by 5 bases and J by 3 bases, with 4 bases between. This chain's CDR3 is CASRATDTQYF. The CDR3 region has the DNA TGCGCCAGCAGGGCTACAGATACGCAGTATTTT. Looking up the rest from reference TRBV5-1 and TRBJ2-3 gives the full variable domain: KAGVTQTPRYLIKTRGQQVTLSCSPISGHRSVSWYQQTPGQGLQFLFEYFSETQRNKGNFPGRFSGRQFSNSRSEMNVSTLELGDSALYLCASRATDTQYFGPGTRLTVL.

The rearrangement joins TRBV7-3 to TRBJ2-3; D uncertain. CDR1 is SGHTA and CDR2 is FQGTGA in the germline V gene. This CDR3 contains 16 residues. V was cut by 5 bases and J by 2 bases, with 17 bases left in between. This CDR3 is CASSPSNSPHTDTQYF. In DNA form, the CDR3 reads TGTGCCAGCAGCCCCTCTAACTCGCCCCACACAGATACGCAGTATTTT.

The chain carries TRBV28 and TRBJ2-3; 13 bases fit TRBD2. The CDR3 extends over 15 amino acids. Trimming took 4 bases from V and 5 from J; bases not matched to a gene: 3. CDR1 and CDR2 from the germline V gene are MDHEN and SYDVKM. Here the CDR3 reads CASSWTSGSGDTQYF. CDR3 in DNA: TGTGCCAGCAGTTGGACTAGCGGGAGCGGAGATACGCAGTATTTT.

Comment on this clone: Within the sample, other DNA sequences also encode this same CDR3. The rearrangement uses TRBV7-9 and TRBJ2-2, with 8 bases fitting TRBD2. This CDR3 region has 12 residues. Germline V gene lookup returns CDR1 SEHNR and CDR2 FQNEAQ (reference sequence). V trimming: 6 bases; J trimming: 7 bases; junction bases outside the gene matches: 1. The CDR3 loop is CASSREGGELFF. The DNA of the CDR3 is TGTGCCAGCAGTCGGGAGGGCGGGGAGCTGTTTTTT.

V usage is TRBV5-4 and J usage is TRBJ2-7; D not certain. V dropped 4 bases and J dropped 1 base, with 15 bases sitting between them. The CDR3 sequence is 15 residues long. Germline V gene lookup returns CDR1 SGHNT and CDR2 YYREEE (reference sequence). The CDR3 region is CASSLGRSTSYEQYF. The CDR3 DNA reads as TGTGCCAGCAGCCTCGGACGCTCCACTTCCTACGAGCAGTACTTC.

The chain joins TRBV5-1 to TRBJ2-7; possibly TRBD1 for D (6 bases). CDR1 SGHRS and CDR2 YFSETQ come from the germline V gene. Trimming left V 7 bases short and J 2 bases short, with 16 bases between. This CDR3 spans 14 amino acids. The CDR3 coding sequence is TGCGCCAGCGGGGGCGACCACATCACCTACGAGCAGTACTTC. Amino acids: CASGGDHITYEQYF.